This TCR beta chain was captured in a study of T cell repertoires in cytomegalovirus infection. About the study: From public TCR beta signatures came an indication of both CMV infection and matching HLA type.

This clonotype was picked up many times. Germline CDR1 and CDR2: MGHRA and YSYEKL. With 1 base clipped from V and 1 base from J, the junction kept 2 bases outside the gene matches. The CDR3 covers 16 residues. TCRdb re-called the reads through MiXCR, storing one row per CDR3 protein. This table holds 500,000 or so distinct CDR3 sequences, about 17% found once. Sequencing was performed on CD8+ T cells from PBMCs. The receptor was isolated from a human donor in good health (CMV status not recorded). Some clones in this sample may be carry-over from other donors' samples. This chain links TRBV4-1 with TRBJ2-2; 8 bases map to TRBD2. The CDR3 spells CASSQVSGRNTGELFF. The CDR3 region has the DNA TGCGCCAGCAGCCAAGTCAGCGGGAGGAACACCGGGGAGCTGTTTTTT.